This TCR beta chain came from a study of blood T cell repertoires in COVID-19. Study-level background: Samples came from the United States, Italy and Spain, spanning acute and convalescent COVID-19. T cells, B-cell-depleted T cells, or PBMCs provided the cDNA or gDNA that served as material.

Germline CDR1 reads MDHEN; CDR2 reads SYDVKM. The length of the CDR3 is 14 residues. Trimming took 4 bases from V and 8 from J; bases not matched to a gene: 5. Original processing notes: Amplification of reference gene primers was used by the study to estimate nucleated cell counts. Generated by immunoSEQ multiplex PCR, the TCRdb table keeps only in-frame clones and is missing some. The DNA gave D and trimming, while V, J and clone size come from that table. The data contain under 200,000 clones, 79% of them seen just once; the ten biggest clones take up approximately 15%. Sample: peripheral blood. The chain links TRBV28 to TRBJ1-4; TRBD1 matches 9 bases. The clonotype was recovered from a man in his fifties or sixties with active or convalescent COVID-19. The CDR3 nucleotides are TGTGCCAGCAGTTCCACAGGGGGCGACGAAAAACTGTTTTTT. Translation: CASSSTGGDEKLFF.